The 29 T cell receptor beta chains below all came from one sample that was sequenced in a study of blood T cell repertoires in COVID-19 (dated by TCRdb to 2020 to 2021). Library preparation used the immunoSEQ multiplex PCR assay. Held by TCRdb, this immuneACCESS table contains in-frame sequences only and omits some clones. Under half of the omission traces to an unresolved V gene where checked; the cause of the rest is unknown. For this sample there are approximately 270,000 clones; approximately 86% appear just once. The ten largest clones represent just under 9% of the sample. The sequencing input was peripheral blood. The receptors here all came from a man aged 40-49 years with active or convalescent COVID-19.

The gene calls are TRBV2 and TRBJ2-7, with TRBD1 as a possible D gene (5 bases). V lost 7 bases to trimming and J lost 5 bases, with 15 bases between them. The CDR3 is made up of 13 amino acids. Germline V gives CDR1 SNHLY, CDR2 FYNNEI. The DNA for the CDR3 is TGTGCCAGCATGGCCAGGGATAAGGACGAGCAGTACTTC. This translates into CASMARDKDEQYF.

The V gene is TRBV7-8, the J gene TRBJ1-1, with 9 bases identical to TRBD1. CDR1 is SGHVS and CDR2 is FQNEAQ in the germline V gene. The CDR3 has 15 amino acids. V lost 4 bases and J lost 5; bases outside the gene matches: 8. The CDR3 region is CASSSETGGKTEAFF. CDR3 in DNA: TGTGCCAGCAGCTCCGAGACAGGGGGAAAGACTGAAGCTTTCTTT.

Concerning this clone: Other DNA sequences in this specimen translate into the identical CDR3. CDR3 protein: CASSQDLAGSYEQYF. CDR3 DNA: TGTGCCAGCAGCCAAGATCTAGCGGGTTCCTACGAGCAGTACTTC. The chain joins TRBV4-2 to TRBJ2-7; TRBD2 aligns across 8 bases. Per the germline V gene, CDR1 is LGHNA and CDR2 is YNFKEQ. J was trimmed by 1 base and V by 0 bases; bases with no gene match: 2. The CDR3 is made up of 15 amino acids.

The rearrangement joins TRBV13 to TRBJ2-5; tentatively, D is TRBD2 (6 bases). This CDR3 has 13 residues. V shed 5 bases and J shed 4 bases, with 11 bases lying between them. From germline, CDR1 is PRHDT and CDR2 FYEKMQ (reference sequence). The CDR3 bases are TGTGCCAGCAGCGGCGGGGAGCGAGAGACCCAGTACTTC. This translates into CASSGGERETQYF. The full variable domain, in which reference TRBV13 and TRBJ2-5 provide the parts outside the CDR3, is AAGVIQSPRHLIKEKRETATLKCYPIPRHDTVYWYQQGPGQDPQFLISFYEKMQSDKGSIPDRFSAQQFSDYHSELNMSSLELGDSALYFCASSGGERETQYFGPGTRLLVL.

The chain links TRBV2 to TRBJ1-5, with a tentative D call TRBD1 (5 bases). In germline, CDR1 is SNHLY, CDR2 FYNNEI. The CDR3 runs 15 residues. The V and J ends lost 3 bases and 0 bases respectively, with 9 bases between them. Here the CDR3 DNA reads TGTGCCAGCAGTGAGACCAGGGATAGCAATCAGCCCCAGCATTTT. Its protein is CASSETRDSNQPQHF. The full variable domain, its missing parts supplied by reference TRBV2 and TRBJ1-5, is EPEVTQTPSHQVTQMGQEVILRCVPISNHLYFYWYRQILGQKVEFLVSFYNNEISEKSEIFDDQFSVERPDGSNFTLKIRSTKLEDSAMYFCASSETRDSNQPQHFGDGTRLSIL.

The V gene is TRBV24-1, the J gene TRBJ2-1; D might be TRBD1 (5 bases). Trimming removed 6 bases from V and 1 base from J, with 6 bases in between. CDR1 KGHDR and CDR2 SFDVKD come from the germline V gene. The CDR3 consists of 13 residues. CDR3 nucleotide sequence: TGTGCCACCAGTAGGGGATCCTACAATGAGCAGTTCTTC. Its protein is CATSRGSYNEQFF.

The V gene is TRBV19, the J gene TRBJ1-6; D is possibly TRBD1 (6 bases). This CDR3 is built from 15 residues. Trimming left V 5 bases short and J 6 bases short, with 14 bases between. Germline CDR1 and CDR2: LNHDA and SQIVND (reference sequence). The CDR3 sequence: CASSYGQPGNSPLHF. In nucleotides, the CDR3 is TGTGCCAGTAGTTATGGACAGCCAGGTAATTCACCCCTCCACTTT.

The table lists this clone with a few counts. This sequence joins TRBV4-1 and TRBJ1-4, with D unclear. The germline gives CDR1 MGHRA, CDR2 YSYEKL. Trimming took off 1 base at V and 8 bases at J, with 11 bases between the two ends. The CDR3 sequence is 14 residues long. The CDR3, as DNA: TGCGCCAGCAGCCAAGGGGCCCGGGAGGAAAAACTGTTTTTT. It yields the protein CASSQGAREEKLFF.

This rearrangement joins TRBV19 to TRBJ2-1; TRBD2 is a possible D gene (6 bases). V was pared by 5 bases and J by 4 bases, with 9 bases between. There are 13 residues in the CDR3. Germline CDR1 is LNHDA and CDR2 is SQIVND (reference sequence). The CDR3 protein is CASSRGEYNEQFF. The CDR3 nucleotides read TGTGCCAGTAGTCGCGGGGAATACAATGAGCAGTTCTTC.

The chain employs TRBV24-1 and TRBJ2-3, with TRBD2 identical over 10 bases. The J segment lost 4 bases and the V segment lost 3 bases, leaving 9 bases of the junction unmatched. Germline V gives CDR1 KGHDR, CDR2 SFDVKD. The CDR3 sequence is 17 residues long. The CDR3 reads CATSDRYYGLAADTQYF. The CDR3 DNA follows: TGTGCCACCAGTGATCGATATTACGGACTAGCGGCAGATACGCAGTATTTT.

The rearrangement uses TRBV6-6 and TRBJ2-1; 9 bases are shared with TRBD1. This CDR3 has 14 residues. The V gene's germline CDR1 is MNHNY and CDR2 SVGAGI (reference sequence). The V and J ends lost 0 bases and 6 bases, in that order; junction bases with no gene match: 0. The CDR3 DNA follows: TGTGCCAGCAGTTACTCGGACAGGGGCAATGAGCAGTTCTTC. Its protein is CASSYSDRGNEQFF.

J is TRBJ2-1 and V is TRBV27; 7 nucleotides agree with TRBD2. Germline CDR1 reads MNHEY; CDR2 reads SMNVEV (reference sequence). The CDR3 has 15 amino acids. V shed 5 bases and J 2 bases; nucleotides not matched to a gene: 6. The CDR3 DNA reads TGTGCCAGCAGTCGGGCGGGAGTCGCCTACAATGAGCAGTTCTTC. It is translated as CASSRAGVAYNEQFF.

This sequence joins TRBV27 and TRBJ2-1; 10 bases align to TRBD2. V lost 1 base, J lost 1 base, and 4 bases stayed unmatched. The CDR3 has 17 residues. The germline V gene encodes CDR1 MNHEY and CDR2 SMNVEV (reference sequence). CDR3 in DNA: TGTGCCAGCAGTTTATTGGGTAGCGGGGGGTCCTACAATGAGCAGTTCTTC. Translation gives CASSLLGSGGSYNEQFF.

The rearrangement joins TRBV24-1 to TRBJ1-5; 7 bases match TRBD1. V was clipped by 5 bases and J by 9 bases; unmatched bases: 3. Germline lookup yields CDR1 KGHDR and CDR2 SFDVKD. This CDR3 contains 12 residues. The DNA of the CDR3 is TGTGCCACCAGTGCCCCAGGGGGGCCCCAGCATTTT. Translating it yields CATSAPGGPQHF.

The chain uses TRBV6-5 and TRBJ2-4, with 9 positions matching TRBD1. Trimming at V came to 5 bases and at J to 7 bases, leaving 6 bases not matched to a gene. The CDR3 loop spans 14 amino acids. CDR1 is MNHEY and CDR2 is SVGAGI in the germline V gene. The CDR3 DNA is TGTGCCAGCAGTCCGGGACAGGGAGTTAACATTCAGTACTTC. Translating it yields CASSPGQGVNIQYF.

This clone was seen once. V and J are TRBV9 and TRBJ1-4; 7 bases are a match to TRBD1. This CDR3 comprises 15 residues. The ends lost 4 bases at V and 5 bases at J; junction bases unmatched: 8. The germline gives CDR1 SGDLS, CDR2 YYNGEE. CDR3 in DNA: TGTGCCAGCAGCCCCGGGGGGGGACAGAATGAAAAACTGTTTTTT. It codes for CASSPGGGQNEKLFF.

The gene calls are TRBV12-3 or TRBV12-4 and TRBJ1-1; a possible D gene is TRBD1 (6 bases). This CDR3 comprises 13 residues. V was cut by 8 bases and J by 1 base, with 11 bases left in between. The CDR3 sequence: CASAQGPNTEAFF. DNA of the CDR3: TGTGCCAGCGCACAGGGACCGAACACTGAAGCTTTCTTT.

This chain links TRBV3-1 (or the pseudogene TRBV3-2) with TRBJ2-5, with 8 bases lining up with TRBD2. CDR1 is LGHDT and CDR2 is YNNKEL in the germline V gene (reference sequence). The CDR3 loop spans 15 amino acids. The V segment lost 4 bases and the J segment 3 bases; nucleotides outside the gene matches: 7. The CDR3 loop reads CASSRELAVKETQYF. CDR3 sequence (DNA): TGTGCCAGCAGCCGTGAACTAGCGGTTAAAGAGACCCAGTACTTC.

This clone was observed a single time. V is TRBV11-2 and J is TRBJ2-1; D is ambiguous. CDR1 is SGHAT, CDR2 FQNNGV, per germline. This CDR3 spans 12 amino acids. V gave up 4 bases and J gave up 3 bases, with 4 bases separating them. The chain's CDR3 is CASSSYYNEQFF. CDR3 bases: TGTGCCAGCAGCTCCTACTACAATGAGCAGTTCTTC.

This chain joins TRBV5-5 and TRBJ1-1; no clear D. With 4 bases removed from V and 1 base from J, the gap between germline ends came to 20 bases. The CDR3 consists of 17 residues. Looked up from germline, CDR1 is SGHKS and CDR2 is YYEKEE (reference sequence). In DNA form, the CDR3 reads TGTGCCAGCAGCCCTAGACCTTCCGTGGCCAAGAACACTGAAGCTTTCTTT. Amino acid sequence: CASSPRPSVAKNTEAFF.

The chain links TRBV2 to TRBJ1-1, with 9 bases fitting TRBD1. V shed 8 bases and J 4 bases; nucleotides not matched to a gene: 8. This CDR3 is built from 14 residues. Germline CDR1 is SNHLY and CDR2 is FYNNEI. The CDR3 is CASGAQGAVTEAFF. CDR3 sequence (DNA): TGTGCCAGCGGGGCACAGGGGGCAGTCACTGAAGCTTTCTTT. Full variable domain (outside the CDR3, taken from reference TRBV2 and TRBJ1-1): EPEVTQTPSHQVTQMGQEVILRCVPISNHLYFYWYRQILGQKVEFLVSFYNNEISEKSEIFDDQFSVERPDGSNFTLKIRSTKLEDSAMYFCASGAQGAVTEAFFGQGTRLTVV.

The sample holds one count of this clone. The chain combines TRBV11-2 with TRBJ2-3; a weak D match, TRBD1 (6 bases). Germline assignment: CDR1 SGHAT and CDR2 FQNNGV. V was shortened by 5 bases and J by 4 bases, with 13 bases between the two germline ends. CDR3 length: 14 residues. CDR3 protein: CASSRVSGADTQYF. The CDR3 DNA reads TGTGCCAGCAGCCGCGTCTCAGGGGCAGATACGCAGTATTTT.

The chain carries TRBV2 and TRBJ1-2; 9 positions match TRBD1. Losses at the gene ends were 4 bases for V and 2 bases for J; bases not matched to a gene: 2. The length of the CDR3 is 14 residues. The germline CDR1 and CDR2 sequences are SNHLY and FYNNEI. The CDR3 bases are TGTGCCAGCAGTGGGGACAGGGAAAACTATGGCTACACCTTC. Translated, it gives CASSGDRENYGYTF.

This chain uses TRBV15 with TRBJ2-1; a weak D match, TRBD1 (7 bases). Per the germline V gene, CDR1 is LNHNV and CDR2 is YYDKDF (reference sequence). CDR3 length: 17 amino acids. V lost 2 bases and J 1 base, leaving 15 bases between the germline ends. CDR3 protein: CATSRNPTGTSYNEQFF. The DNA for the CDR3 is TGTGCCACCAGCAGAAACCCGACAGGGACTTCCTACAATGAGCAGTTCTTC.

The rearrangement uses TRBV25-1 and TRBJ1-6; the D is unclear. The CDR3 is made up of 13 amino acids. V lost 5 bases to trimming and J lost 9 bases, with 11 bases between them. CDR1 and CDR2 (germline): MGHDK, SYGVNS. The DNA of the CDR3 is TGTGCCAGCAGTTCAGATAATCTTTCACCCCTCCACTTT. Amino acids: CASSSDNLSPLHF.

The chain carries TRBV19 and TRBJ2-7; D is possibly TRBD1 (6 bases). The CDR3 is made up of 15 amino acids. The germline V gene has CDR1 LNHDA and CDR2 SQIVND (reference sequence). With 3 bases removed from V and 1 base from J, the gap between germline ends came to 13 bases. The CDR3 reads CASSISGTYSYEQYF. DNA for the CDR3: TGTGCCAGTAGTATCTCTGGGACATATTCCTACGAGCAGTACTTC.

Remarks on this clone: Other DNA sequences in this specimen translate into the identical CDR3. The CDR3 nucleotides are TGTGCCAGCTCCCGGGACAGGGTTAACTATGGCTACACCTTC. It is translated as CASSRDRVNYGYTF. The chain employs TRBV2 and TRBJ1-2; 9 positions agree with TRBD1. The ends lost 8 bases at V and 1 base at J; junction bases unmatched: 5. The germline CDR1 and CDR2 sequences are SNHLY and FYNNEI. The CDR3 is 14 amino acids.

The chain employs TRBV5-1 and TRBJ1-1, with D possibly TRBD1 on 6 matching bases. Germline V gene lookup returns CDR1 SGHRS and CDR2 YFSETQ. V lost 2 bases and J lost 8, with 13 bases in between. The CDR3 has 13 residues. The CDR3 is CASSFPGQREAFF. The DNA for the CDR3 is TGCGCCAGCAGCTTCCCCGGACAGAGGGAAGCTTTCTTT.

The chain combines TRBV9 with TRBJ2-5; D possibly corresponds to TRBD2 (5 bases). CDR3 length: 15 amino acids. The germline V and J ends were trimmed by 3 bases and 7 bases, with 19 bases remaining between them. Looked up from germline, CDR1 is SGDLS and CDR2 is YYNGEE. CDR3 bases: TGTGCCAGCAGCGATACCGGGTCCTCGCGGGCGACCCAGTACTTC. Protein product: CASSDTGSSRATQYF.